This passage covers 13 T cell receptor beta chains from one sample sequenced in a study of T cell repertoires in cytomegalovirus infection. TCRdb re-called the reads through MiXCR, storing one row per CDR3 protein. The sample consists of 40,000 to 60,000 distinct CDR3 sequences, roughly 20% of them appearing once. These receptors have no identified antigens. Sequenced material: CD8+ T cells from cultured PBMCs, taken from culture after CMV antigen stimulation. All receptors derive from a human donor in good health (CMV status not recorded). Some clones in this sample may be carry-over from other donors' samples.

The chain is built from TRBV6-2 or TRBV6-3 and TRBJ2-7, with D unresolved. CDR1 and CDR2 from the germline V gene are MNHEY and SVGEGT. This CDR3 contains 16 residues. V was shortened by 3 bases and J by 1 base, with 16 bases between the two germline ends. CDR3 sequence reads: CASSYHRLAGSYEQYF. The CDR3, as DNA: TGTGCCAGCAGTTATCATAGGTTGGCAGGATCCTACGAGCAGTACTTC.

This clonotype showed up just a few times. J is TRBJ1-1 and V is TRBV4-1, with D possibly matching TRBD1 (5 bases). The CDR3 totals 16 residues. Germline V gives CDR1 MGHRA, CDR2 YSYEKL. The germline V and J ends were trimmed by 0 bases and 3 bases, with 14 bases remaining between them. The CDR3 spells CASSQERGIGDTEAFF. In DNA, the CDR3 is TGCGCCAGCAGCCAAGAGCGAGGCATAGGGGACACTGAAGCTTTCTTT.

The chain recombines TRBV7-8 with TRBJ1-1; D possibly corresponds to TRBD1 (6 bases). Germline V CDR1 and CDR2: SGHVS, FQNEAQ. The CDR3 length is 16 residues. Trimming pared 4 bases from V and 1 base from J, leaving 16 bases between. CDR3 DNA sequence: TGTGCCAGCAGCTCCCTGTGGGGGGCCGAGAACACTGAAGCTTTCTTT. Translating it yields CASSSLWGAENTEAFF.

This clonotype appeared a few times. The V call is TRBV7-9, the J call TRBJ2-3; the match to TRBD2 covers 13 bases. The J segment lost 5 bases and the V segment lost 5 bases, leaving 10 bases of the junction unmatched. The V gene's germline CDR1 is SEHNR and CDR2 FQNEAQ (reference sequence). The CDR3 has 17 amino acids. The CDR3 nucleotides are TGTGCCAGCAGCCCCTGGACTAGCGGGGGCGATAAAGATACGCAGTATTTT. Translation gives CASSPWTSGGDKDTQYF.

V and J are TRBV7-8 and TRBJ1-2; maybe TRBD1 (5 bases). This CDR3 has 14 residues. V was clipped by 5 bases and J by 3 bases, with 13 bases between them. Per the germline V gene, CDR1 is SGHVS and CDR2 is FQNEAQ. CDR3 amino acids: CASSRKEGYYGYTF. Here the CDR3 DNA reads TGTGCCAGCAGCCGGAAAGAGGGGTACTATGGCTACACCTTC.

The rearrangement joins TRBV27 to TRBJ1-1; D remains ambiguous. Trimming left V 3 bases short and J 1 base short, with 6 bases between. CDR1 and CDR2 (germline): MNHEY, SMNVEV (reference sequence). The CDR3 consists of 13 residues. CDR3 DNA: TGTGCCAGCAGTTTTCAAAGGAACACTGAAGCTTTCTTT. It codes for CASSFQRNTEAFF.

This chain joins TRBV7-9 and TRBJ2-1; the D is unclear. This CDR3 has 12 amino acids. Looked up from germline, CDR1 is SEHNR and CDR2 is FQNEAQ (reference sequence). V lost 5 bases and J 7 bases, leaving 9 bases between the germline ends. CDR3 sequence (DNA): TGTGCCAGCAGCCCGGACGGGAATGAGCAGTTCTTC. Its protein is CASSPDGNEQFF.

Comments on this clonotype: The junction shows a germline mismatch at one end, possibly a read error. V usage is TRBV6-5 and J usage is TRBJ1-2; D uncertain. From germline, CDR1 is MNHEY and CDR2 SVGAGI. CDR3 length: 13 amino acids. The CDR3 is CDSSYEGGGGYTF. The CDR3 bases are TGTGACAGCAGTTACGAGGGAGGTGGAGGCTACACCTTC.

This rearrangement joins TRBV7-2 to TRBJ2-7, with a possible D match to TRBD1 (5 bases). Germline V gives CDR1 SGHTA, CDR2 FQGNSA. The V end lost 1 base, the J end lost 5 bases, and 9 bases lay between the germline ends. The CDR3 spans 13 residues. CDR3 sequence (DNA): TGTGCCAGCAGCTTAGATAGGGGCGACGAGCAGTACTTC. It codes for CASSLDRGDEQYF. The variable domain in full, completed from reference TRBV7-2 and TRBJ2-7, reads GAGVSQSPSNKVTEKGKDVELRCDPISGHTALYWYRQSLGQGLEFLIYFQGNSAPDKSGLPSDRFSAERTGGSVSTLTIQRTQQEDSAVYLCASSLDRGDEQYFGPGTRLTVT.

J is TRBJ2-7 and V is TRBV27; perhaps D is TRBD1 or TRBD2 (5 bases each). This CDR3 spans 14 amino acids. The V end was cut by 2 bases, the J end by 2 bases, with 10 bases between. Per germline, CDR1 MNHEY and CDR2 SMNVEV (reference sequence). Here the CDR3 reads CASSLGDVAYEQYF. CDR3 bases: TGTGCCAGCAGTTTAGGGGACGTAGCCTACGAGCAGTACTTC.

This clonotype was picked up a small number of times. A junction boundary mismatches the germline segment, possibly from a read error. The chain combines TRBV12-3 or TRBV12-4 with TRBJ2-4; TRBD2 matches at 7 bases. This CDR3 contains 13 residues. The CDR3 DNA follows: TGTGCCAGCAGCTTAGGGAGGGAAAACATTCAGTACTTC. This sequence encodes CASSLGRENIQYF.

The DNA for the CDR3 is TGTGCCAGCAGTTTATCCGCAGCGGGGGGGAATACGCAGTATTTT. This encodes CASSLSAAGGNTQYF. The rearrangement joins TRBV27 to TRBJ2-3; 10 positions agree with TRBD2. The V and J ends lost 0 bases and 7 bases, in that order; junction bases with no gene match: 4. In germline, CDR1 is MNHEY, CDR2 SMNVEV (reference sequence). The CDR3 covers 15 residues.

This clonotype was seen a few times. V usage is TRBV7-9 and J usage is TRBJ1-1; D unclear. CDR3 length: 13 residues. V lost 5 bases and J 0 bases, leaving 7 bases between the germline ends. The germline CDR1 and CDR2 sequences are SEHNR and FQNEAQ (reference sequence). The DNA of the CDR3 is TGTGCCAGCAGCGCGGACTTGAACACTGAAGCTTTCTTT. Amino acid sequence: CASSADLNTEAFF.